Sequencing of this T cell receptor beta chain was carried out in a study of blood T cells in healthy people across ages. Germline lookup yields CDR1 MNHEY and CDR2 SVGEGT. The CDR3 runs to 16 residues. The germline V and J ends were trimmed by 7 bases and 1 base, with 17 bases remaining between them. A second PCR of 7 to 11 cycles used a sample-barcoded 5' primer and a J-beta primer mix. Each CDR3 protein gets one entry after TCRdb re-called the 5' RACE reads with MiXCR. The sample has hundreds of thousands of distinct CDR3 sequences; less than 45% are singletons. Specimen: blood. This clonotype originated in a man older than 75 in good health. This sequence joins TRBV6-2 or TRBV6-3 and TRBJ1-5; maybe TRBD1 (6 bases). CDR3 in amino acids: CASTSRWGASNQPQHF. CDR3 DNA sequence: TGTGCCAGCACGAGCCGTTGGGGGGCAAGCAATCAGCCCCAGCATTTT.